A selection of T cell receptor beta chains follows, all from one sample in a study of patients and donors after allogeneic stem cell transplantation. TCRdb independently ran MiXCR on the RT-PCR reads; one entry per CDR3 protein. The sample carries about a million distinct CDR3 sequences, roughly 18% recorded once. The sample comprised blood, either unsorted or a sorted T cell fraction (not recorded which). The receptors originated from a human donor who was either an allogeneic HSCT recipient or a stem cell or donor lymphocyte infusion donor (not recorded which). It is not recorded whose cells these are; they may come from a transplant donor. The CDR3 runs from the conserved cysteine through the conserved F or W. D genes are given only for firm matches. The size entry is marked missing in some rows and otherwise reads once, few, many or a size class.

v_call,j_call,clone_size,d_call,cdr3_aa,cdr3_nt
TRBV11-3,TRBJ2-1,-,TRBD2,CASSSQTSGSHEQFF,TGTGCCAGCAGCTCCCAAACTAGCGGGAGCCATGAGCAGTTCTTC
TRBV5-6,TRBJ2-5,few,-,CASSLVRGQGETQYF,TGTGCCAGCAGCTTGGTGAGGGGCCAAGGAGAGACCCAGTACTTC
TRBV20-1,TRBJ1-1,-,TRBD1,CSARDRRQGNNEAFF,TGCAGTGCTAGAGATAGGAGACAGGGGAATAATGAAGCTTTCTTT
TRBV5-1,TRBJ2-2,-,-,CASSLGQRNTGELFF,TGCGCCAGCAGCTTGGGGCAGCGGAACACCGGGGAGCTGTTTTTT
TRBV12-3/TRBV12-4,TRBJ1-4,-,-,CASSLVALNEKLFF,TGTGCCAGCAGTTTGGTGGCCTTGAATGAAAAACTGTTTTTT
TRBV25-1,TRBJ2-2,few,TRBD2,CASSSGLAGGSITGELFF,TGTGCCAGCAGTTCGGGACTAGCGGGGGGCTCAATCACCGGGGAGCTGTTTTTT
TRBV12-3/TRBV12-4,TRBJ2-5,few,TRBD1,CASSQGVFKETQYF,TGTGCCAGCAGTCAGGGGGTCTTTAAAGAGACCCAGTACTTC
TRBV9,TRBJ2-5,few,-,CASSIGPWESAQYF,TGTGCCAGCAGCATCGGGCCGTGGGAATCGGCCCAGTACTTC
TRBV20-1,TRBJ2-1,few,-,CSARQRLGYNEQFF,TGCAGTGCTAGGCAACGACTAGGCTACAATGAGCAGTTCTTC
TRBV18,TRBJ2-5,-,-,CASSGQGRQQETQYF,TGTGCCAGCTCAGGACAAGGACGGCAGCAAGAGACCCAGTACTTC
TRBV12-3/TRBV12-4,TRBJ2-1,few,TRBD2,CASTRRLAEYNEQFF,TGTGCCAGCACCCGGCGACTAGCGGAGTACAATGAGCAGTTCTTC
TRBV20-1,TRBJ2-3,many,-,CSASLYRDTQYF,TGCAGTGCTAGCCTTTATCGAGATACGCAGTATTTT
TRBV9,TRBJ2-3,-,-,CASSVEGTNTQYF,TGTGCCAGCAGCGTAGAAGGTACGAATACGCAGTATTTT
TRBV24-1,TRBJ1-1,-,-,CATSDPRSTEAFF,TGTGCCACCAGTGACCCACGAAGTACTGAAGCTTTCTTT
TRBV12-3/TRBV12-4,TRBJ1-6,many,-,CASSLEGISNSPLHF,TGTGCCAGCAGTTTAGAGGGGATCTCAAATTCACCCCTCCACTTT
TRBV5-1,TRBJ2-3,few,TRBD2,CARGRSDAGGRTDTQYF,TGCGCCAGGGGCCGATCGGACGCGGGAGGGCGTACAGATACGCAGTATTTT
TRBV6-5,TRBJ2-3,-,TRBD1,CASSSRTGGLTDTQYF,TGTGCCAGCAGTTCGCGGACAGGGGGATTGACAGATACGCAGTATTTT
TRBV4-3,TRBJ1-1,-,TRBD1,CASSQVSPGQGNAEAFF,TGCGCCAGCAGCCAAGTTTCTCCGGGACAGGGTAATGCTGAAGCTTTCTTT
TRBV5-6,TRBJ1-1,few,-,CASSEATSRDHTEAFF,TGTGCCAGCAGCGAAGCGACTAGCAGGGACCACACTGAAGCTTTCTTT
TRBV28,TRBJ1-2,few,-,CASTPGTLSRGYTF,TGTGCCAGCACCCCCGGGACCCTATCTAGAGGCTACACCTTC
TRBV7-2,TRBJ2-1,-,TRBD2,CASTAPAGDEQFF,TGTGCCAGCACTGCTCCAGCGGGAGATGAGCAGTTCTTC
TRBV12-3/TRBV12-4,TRBJ1-1,many,-,CASSPGKAFF,TGTGCCAGCAGCCCAGGGAAAGCTTTCTTT
TRBV19,TRBJ1-1,-,-,CASSMGPLGNTEAFF,TGTGCCAGTAGTATGGGCCCCTTGGGGAACACTGAAGCTTTCTTT
TRBV15,TRBJ2-5,-,TRBD1,CATSRGGGSQETQYF,TGTGCCACCAGCAGAGGAGGGGGCAGCCAAGAGACCCAGTACTTC
TRBV12-3/TRBV12-4,TRBJ2-1,many,TRBD2,CASSKYGTSSYNEQFF,TGTGCCAGCAGTAAGTACGGGACTAGTTCTTACAATGAGCAGTTCTTC
TRBV29-1,TRBJ1-1,-,-,CSVAPGQLNTEAFF,TGCAGCGTCGCGCCGGGACAACTGAACACTGAAGCTTTCTTT
TRBV21-1,TRBJ1-5,-,-,CASSKGPQHF,TGTGCCAGCAGCAAGGGGCCCCAGCATTTT
TRBV11-2,TRBJ1-6,few,-,CASSHGQKNSPLHF,TGTGCCAGCAGCCACGGACAGAAGAATTCACCCCTCCACTTT
TRBV10-3,TRBJ1-5,-,TRBD1,CATCDRGGQPQHF,TGTGCCACCTGTGACAGGGGCGGTCAGCCCCAGCATTTT
TRBV4-1,TRBJ2-3,-,-,CASSQAVQPFTDTQYF,TGCGCCAGCAGCCAAGCAGTACAGCCTTTCACAGATACGCAGTATTTT
TRBV12-3/TRBV12-4,TRBJ2-7,many,TRBD2,CASSQGLASYEQYF,TGTGCCAGCAGCCAGGGACTAGCGAGCTACGAGCAGTACTTC
TRBV9,TRBJ2-7,few,TRBD2,CASSAGTSASSYEQYF,TGTGCCAGCAGCGCGGGGACTAGCGCGAGCTCCTACGAGCAGTACTTC
TRBV12-3/TRBV12-4,TRBJ2-7,-,-,CASSSTWAGGEEQYF,TGTGCCAGCAGTTCTACCTGGGCTGGGGGAGAGGAGCAGTACTTC
TRBV5-1,TRBJ1-2,-,TRBD1,CASSQPGQGALDYGYTF,TGCGCCAGCAGCCAACCGGGACAGGGGGCTTTAGACTATGGCTACACCTTC
TRBV12-3/TRBV12-4,TRBJ2-7,-,TRBD1,CASSPGGWAQGAYEQYF,TGTGCCAGCAGTCCAGGTGGGTGGGCACAGGGGGCCTACGAGCAGTACTTC
TRBV5-6,TRBJ2-5,few,-,CASSLGVRSRLETQYF,TGTGCCAGCAGCTTGGGTGTCAGGTCGCGGTTGGAGACCCAGTACTTC
TRBV7-9,TRBJ2-7,few,-,CASSNHRAVYEQYF,TGTGCCAGCAGCAATCACCGGGCCGTATACGAGCAGTACTTC
TRBV2,TRBJ2-7,few,TRBD2,CASNTPRGGIRGGEQYF,TGTGCCAGCAACACCCCCAGAGGTGGGATTCGGGGGGGCGAGCAGTACTTC
TRBV12-3/TRBV12-4,TRBJ2-1,-,-,CASSPGTLMDEQFF,TGTGCCAGCAGTCCCGGGACTCTTATGGATGAGCAGTTCTTC
TRBV4-1,TRBJ2-1,few,TRBD1,CASSLSATGGRMNEQFF,TGCGCCAGCAGCCTCTCCGCGACAGGGGGTAGGATGAATGAGCAGTTCTTC
TRBV4-1,TRBJ1-3,-,-,CASSRLTGAGNTIYF,TGCGCCAGCAGCCGCCTCACCGGGGCTGGAAACACCATATATTTT
TRBV23-1,TRBJ2-1,-,-,CAIPRGRGFNEQFF,TGCGCCATCCCTCGGGGCCGGGGTTTTAATGAGCAGTTCTTC
TRBV27,TRBJ1-2,-,TRBD1,CASSLVSRQGGVGGYTF,TGTGCCAGCAGTTTAGTCTCCCGACAGGGGGGGGTTGGTGGCTACACCTTC
TRBV27,TRBJ1-5,-,TRBD1,CASSSRQGPDQPQHF,TGTGCCAGCAGTTCCCGACAGGGCCCGGATCAGCCCCAGCATTTT
TRBV30,TRBJ2-1,few,TRBD2,CAWRAGGPNNEQFF,TGTGCCTGGAGGGCGGGGGGGCCAAACAATGAGCAGTTCTTC
TRBV5-1,TRBJ2-1,-,TRBD2,CASSQGLAGGPVVSYNEQFF,TGCGCCAGCAGCCAAGGACTAGCGGGAGGGCCGGTGGTCTCCTACAATGAGCAGTTCTTC
TRBV20-1,TRBJ2-7,-,TRBD2,CSVRLAGAWGKGYEQYF,TGCAGTGTGAGGCTAGCGGGAGCTTGGGGGAAGGGCTACGAGCAGTACTTC
TRBV5-1,TRBJ2-7,-,-,CASSLIGVEQYF,TGCGCCAGCAGCTTGATCGGGGTCGAGCAGTACTTC
TRBV3-1,TRBJ2-5,-,-,CASSPRRTQETQYF,TGTGCCAGCAGCCCTCGACGGACTCAAGAGACCCAGTACTTC
TRBV14,TRBJ2-2,few,-,CASSPRSGNMNTGELFF,TGTGCCAGCAGCCCCCGTTCAGGCAATATGAACACCGGGGAGCTGTTTTTT
TRBV4-2,TRBJ2-7,-,-,CASSQEPGAPYEQYF,TGTGCCAGCAGCCAAGAACCAGGGGCACCCTACGAGCAGTACTTC
TRBV18,TRBJ1-1,-,-,CASSPPPGLNTEAFF,TGTGCCAGCTCACCACCCCCAGGGCTGAATACTGAAGCTTTCTTT
TRBV3-1,TRBJ2-2,few,-,CASSQDFPGQANTGELFF,TGTGCCAGCAGCCAAGACTTCCCGGGGCAAGCGAACACCGGGGAGCTGTTTTTT
TRBV5-1,TRBJ2-7,-,TRBD2,CASRSGGADSYEQHF,TGCGCCAGCAGGAGCGGGGGGGCGGACTCCTACGAGCAGCACTTC
TRBV5-1,TRBJ2-2,many,-,CASSLVSGSGELFF,TGTGCTAGCAGCTTAGTCTCCGGGTCCGGGGAGCTGTTTTTT